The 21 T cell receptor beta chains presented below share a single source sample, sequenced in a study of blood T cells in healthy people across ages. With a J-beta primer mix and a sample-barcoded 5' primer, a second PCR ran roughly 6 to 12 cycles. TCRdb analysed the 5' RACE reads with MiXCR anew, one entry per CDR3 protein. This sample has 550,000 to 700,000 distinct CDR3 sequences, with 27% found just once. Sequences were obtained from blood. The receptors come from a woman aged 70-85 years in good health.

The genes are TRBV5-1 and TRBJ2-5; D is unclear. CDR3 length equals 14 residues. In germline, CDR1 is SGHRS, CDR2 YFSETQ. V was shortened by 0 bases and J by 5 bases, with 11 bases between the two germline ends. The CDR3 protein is CASSLGRQAETQYF. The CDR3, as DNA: TGCGCCAGCAGCTTGGGACGGCAAGCGGAGACCCAGTACTTC.

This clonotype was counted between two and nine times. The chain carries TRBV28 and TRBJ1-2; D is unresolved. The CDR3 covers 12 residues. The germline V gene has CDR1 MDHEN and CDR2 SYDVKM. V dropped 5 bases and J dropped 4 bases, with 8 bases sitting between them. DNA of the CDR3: TGTGCCAGCAGTGACAACATCTATGGCTACACCTTC. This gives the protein CASSDNIYGYTF.

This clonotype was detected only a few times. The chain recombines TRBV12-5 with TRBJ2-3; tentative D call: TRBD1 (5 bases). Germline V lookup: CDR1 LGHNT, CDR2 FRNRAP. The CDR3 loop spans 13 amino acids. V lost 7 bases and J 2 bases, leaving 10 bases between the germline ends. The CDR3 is CASEDTLTDTQYF. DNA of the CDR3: TGTGCTAGTGAGGACACACTCACAGATACGCAGTATTTT.

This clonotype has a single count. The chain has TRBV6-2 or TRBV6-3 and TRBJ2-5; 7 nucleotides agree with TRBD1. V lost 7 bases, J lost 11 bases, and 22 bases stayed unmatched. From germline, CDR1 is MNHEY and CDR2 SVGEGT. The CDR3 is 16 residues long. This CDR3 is CASTELPRGYINEQYF. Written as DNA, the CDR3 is TGTGCCAGCACCGAACTACCCAGGGGGTACATAAATGAGCAGTACTTC.

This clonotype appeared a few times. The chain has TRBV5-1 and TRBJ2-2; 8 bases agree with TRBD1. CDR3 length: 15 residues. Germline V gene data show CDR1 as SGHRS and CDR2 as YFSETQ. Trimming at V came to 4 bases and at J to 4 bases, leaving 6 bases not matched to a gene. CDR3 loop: CASSPTGEITGELFF. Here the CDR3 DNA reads TGCGCCAGCAGCCCGACAGGGGAGATCACCGGGGAGCTGTTTTTT.

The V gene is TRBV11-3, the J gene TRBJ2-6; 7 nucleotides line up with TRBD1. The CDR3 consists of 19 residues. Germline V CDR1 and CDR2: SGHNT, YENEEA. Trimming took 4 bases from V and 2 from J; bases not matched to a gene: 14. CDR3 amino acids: CASSSTFDRVFAGANVLTF. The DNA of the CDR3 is TGTGCCAGCAGCTCCACGTTCGACAGGGTTTTTGCTGGGGCCAACGTCCTGACTTTC.

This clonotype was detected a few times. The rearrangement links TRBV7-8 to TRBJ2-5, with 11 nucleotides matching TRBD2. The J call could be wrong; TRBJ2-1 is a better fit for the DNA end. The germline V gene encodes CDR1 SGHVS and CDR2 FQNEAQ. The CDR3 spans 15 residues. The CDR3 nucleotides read TGTGCCAGCAGCCCGGGACTAGCGGATTCCAATGAGCAGTTCTTC. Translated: CASSPGLADSNEQFF.

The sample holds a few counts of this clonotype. The CDR3 spells CASSLGRGRLHF. The CDR3 bases are TGTGCCAGCAGTTTAGGCAGGGGGCGGCTCCACTTT. The chain carries TRBV12-3 or TRBV12-4 and TRBJ1-6; TRBD1 aligns across 8 bases. The length of the CDR3 is 12 residues. V was pared by 1 base and J by 16 bases, with 3 bases of the junction left unmatched.

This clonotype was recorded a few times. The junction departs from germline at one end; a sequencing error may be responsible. CDR3 in DNA: TGCGTCAGCAGCGCTTCTAGCGGGGCCTACAATGAGCAGTTCTTC. This sequence encodes CVSSASSGAYNEQFF. The V and J genes are TRBV5-1 and TRBJ2-1; 9 bases line up with TRBD2. CDR3 length: 15 amino acids. Looked up from germline, CDR1 is SGHRS and CDR2 is YFSETQ.

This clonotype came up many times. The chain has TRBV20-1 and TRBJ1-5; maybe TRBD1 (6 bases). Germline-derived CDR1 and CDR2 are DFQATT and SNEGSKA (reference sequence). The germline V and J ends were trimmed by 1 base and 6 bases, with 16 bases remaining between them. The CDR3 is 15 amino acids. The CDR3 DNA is TGCAGTGCTAGAGTGGGCGTGGGGGCTAGTCAGCCCCAGCATTTT. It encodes CSARVGVGASQPQHF.

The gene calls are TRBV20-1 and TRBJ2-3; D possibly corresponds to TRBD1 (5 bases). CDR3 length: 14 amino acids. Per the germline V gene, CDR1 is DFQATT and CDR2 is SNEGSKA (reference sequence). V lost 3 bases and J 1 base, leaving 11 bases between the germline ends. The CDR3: CSASKGPGTDTQYF. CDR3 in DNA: TGCAGTGCTAGTAAGGGGCCGGGCACAGATACGCAGTATTTT.

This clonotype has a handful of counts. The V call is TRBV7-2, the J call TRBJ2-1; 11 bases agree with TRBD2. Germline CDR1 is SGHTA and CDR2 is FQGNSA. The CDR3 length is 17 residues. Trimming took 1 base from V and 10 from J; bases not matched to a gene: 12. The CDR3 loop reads CASSLVHSLAGGSEQFF. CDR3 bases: TGTGCCAGCAGCTTAGTCCACTCGCTAGCGGGGGGCTCAGAGCAGTTCTTC.

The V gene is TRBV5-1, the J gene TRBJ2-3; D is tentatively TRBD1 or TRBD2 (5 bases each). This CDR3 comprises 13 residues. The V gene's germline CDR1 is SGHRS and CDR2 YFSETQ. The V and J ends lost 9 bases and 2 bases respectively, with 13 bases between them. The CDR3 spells CATARDHTDTQYF. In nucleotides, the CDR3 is TGCGCCACCGCCCGGGACCACACAGATACGCAGTATTTT.

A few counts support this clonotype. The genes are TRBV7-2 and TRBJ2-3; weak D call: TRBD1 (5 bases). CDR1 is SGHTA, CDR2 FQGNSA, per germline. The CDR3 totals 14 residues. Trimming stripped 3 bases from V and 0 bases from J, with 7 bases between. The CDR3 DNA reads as TGTGCCAGCAGCTTGTGGGGCAGCACAGATACGCAGTATTTT. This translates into CASSLWGSTDTQYF.

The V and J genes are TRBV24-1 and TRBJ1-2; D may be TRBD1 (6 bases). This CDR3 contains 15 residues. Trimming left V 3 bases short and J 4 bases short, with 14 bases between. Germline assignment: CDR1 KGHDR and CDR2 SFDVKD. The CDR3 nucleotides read TGTGCCACCAGTGATGATGGGGGCAACGCCTATGGCTACACCTTC. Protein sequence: CATSDDGGNAYGYTF.

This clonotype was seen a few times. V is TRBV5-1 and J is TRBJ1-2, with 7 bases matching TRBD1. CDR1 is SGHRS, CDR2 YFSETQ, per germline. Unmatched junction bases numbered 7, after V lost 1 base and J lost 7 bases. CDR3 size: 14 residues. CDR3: CASSLNRGGPGYTF. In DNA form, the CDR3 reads TGCGCCAGCAGCTTGAACAGGGGAGGCCCTGGCTACACCTTC.

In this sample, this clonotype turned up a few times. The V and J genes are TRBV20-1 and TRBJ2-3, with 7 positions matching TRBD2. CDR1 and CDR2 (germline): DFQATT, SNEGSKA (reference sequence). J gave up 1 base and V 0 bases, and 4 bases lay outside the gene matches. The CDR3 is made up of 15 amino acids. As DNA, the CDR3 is TGCAGTGCTAGAGACCCTACTAGCGGCACAGATACGCAGTATTTT. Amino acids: CSARDPTSGTDTQYF.

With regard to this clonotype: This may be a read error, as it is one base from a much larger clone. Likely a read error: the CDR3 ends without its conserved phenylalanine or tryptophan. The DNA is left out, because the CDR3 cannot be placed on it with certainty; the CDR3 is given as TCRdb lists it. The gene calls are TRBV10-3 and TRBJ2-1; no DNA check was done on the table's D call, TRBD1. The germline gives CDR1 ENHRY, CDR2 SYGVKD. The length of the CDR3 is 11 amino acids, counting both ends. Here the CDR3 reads CATSPGTGELL.

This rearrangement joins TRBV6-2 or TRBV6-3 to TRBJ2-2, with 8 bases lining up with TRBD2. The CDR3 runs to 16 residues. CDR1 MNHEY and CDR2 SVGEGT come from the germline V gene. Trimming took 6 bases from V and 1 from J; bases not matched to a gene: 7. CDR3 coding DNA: TGTGCCAGCAGAAAATCCGGGACTAGGAACACCGGGGAGCTGTTTTTT. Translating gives CASRKSGTRNTGELFF.

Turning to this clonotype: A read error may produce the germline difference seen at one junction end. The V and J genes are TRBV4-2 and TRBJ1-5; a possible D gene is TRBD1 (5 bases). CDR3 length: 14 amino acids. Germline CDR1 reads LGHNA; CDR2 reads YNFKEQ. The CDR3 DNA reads TGTGCCAGTAGCCAAGTCGGGGGGGAACAGCCCCAGCATTTT. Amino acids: CASSQVGGEQPQHF.

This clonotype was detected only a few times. The CDR3 coding sequence is TGTGCCAGCAGCACGGGACAGGAAGACAATGAGCAGTTCTTC. Translation gives CASSTGQEDNEQFF. The gene calls are TRBV13 and TRBJ2-1; 8 bases line up with TRBD1. Germline CDR1 is PRHDT and CDR2 is FYEKMQ (reference sequence). The CDR3 is 14 amino acids. The trim removed 5 bases at V and 5 bases at J, leaving 5 bases unmatched.